This T cell receptor (beta chain) derives from a study of post-analysis software for immune sequencing data. Study background: The cohort encompassed relapsing-remitting, secondary progressive and progressive-relapsing multiple sclerosis disease courses.

The authors incorporated unique molecular identifiers into the TCR beta cDNA libraries. Between roughly 1 and 10 million T cells gave rise to some 490,000 cDNA molecules. TCRdb fed the PCR reads into MiXCR, producing one record per CDR3 protein. The repertoire includes hundreds of thousands of distinct CDR3 sequences, approximately 60% of them detected once, and roughly 12% sits in the top ten. Study results and caveats: Significantly lower normalized Chao1 diversity was found in patients with multiple sclerosis relative to controls. Comparison of patients with controls showed four or five TRBV segments more frequent in patients, TRBV5-6, TRBV5-1 and TRBV20-1 among them. By F measure, strong co-clustering occurred among samples prepared in the same batch.

Comments on this clonotype: Its antigen is unknown.

CDR3 length: 17 residues. Germline V gene data show CDR1 as SGHDN and CDR2 as FVKESK. Trimming took 2 bases from V and 3 from J, leaving 18 bases between them. This chain connects TRBV14 to TRBJ2-3, with a weak D call TRBD2 (6 bases). The source material was blood. The source of this sequence is a girl aged 2 to 10 with multiple sclerosis. The CDR3 nucleotides are TGTGCCAGCAGCCAACCGAGGGCGGGGTCTCGAACAGATACGCAGTATTTT. Protein: CASSQPRAGSRTDTQYF.